Listed below are T cell receptor beta chains from one sample, sequenced in a study of blood T cell repertoires in COVID-19. Here immunoSEQ multiplex PCR was the method, and the copy in TCRdb shows in-frame clones only, minus some. The data show 250,000 or so clones, nearly 90% seen once. The specimen sequenced was peripheral blood. These receptors originate from a woman aged 40 to 50 who had recovered from COVID-19. The CDR3 runs from the conserved cysteine through the conserved F or W. The D gene is left open where the match is weak. Some rows mark clone size as missing; the rest say once, few, many or name a class of expanded clone.

len: 16
v_gene: TRBV24-1
abundance: NA
j_gene: TRBJ2-5
d_gene: TRBD2
CDR3aa: CATSGGLAGGPWTQYF
CDR3nt: TGTGCCACCAGTGGCGGACTAGCGGGGGGGCCCTGGACCCAGTACTTC

len: 13
v_gene: TRBV12-3/TRBV12-4
abundance: NA
j_gene: TRBJ2-2
d_gene: NA
CDR3aa: CASSSRGTGELFF
CDR3nt: TGTGCCAGCAGTTCAAGGGGCACCGGGGAGCTGTTTTTT

len: 15
v_gene: TRBV2
abundance: NA
j_gene: TRBJ1-2
d_gene: TRBD1
CDR3aa: CASSDGDSLSYGYTF
CDR3nt: TGTGCCAGCAGTGACGGGGACAGCCTATCGTATGGCTACACCTTC

len: 18
v_gene: TRBV6-6
abundance: NA
j_gene: TRBJ1-5
d_gene: NA
CDR3aa: CASSPPSGVPYSNQPQHF
CDR3nt: TGTGCCAGCAGTCCCCCATCGGGGGTCCCTTATAGCAATCAGCCCCAGCATTTT

len: 18
v_gene: TRBV7-2
abundance: NA
j_gene: TRBJ2-3
d_gene: TRBD1
CDR3aa: CASSSLVQGKWRTDTQYF
CDR3nt: TGTGCCAGCAGCTCCCTAGTACAGGGGAAGTGGAGAACAGATACGCAGTATTTT

len: 15
v_gene: TRBV5-4
abundance: NA
j_gene: TRBJ2-7
d_gene: TRBD2
CDR3aa: CASSPSGGSSYEQYF
CDR3nt: TGTGCCAGCAGCCCCAGCGGGGGAAGCTCCTACGAGCAGTACTTC

len: 14
v_gene: TRBV11-2
abundance: NA
j_gene: TRBJ1-2
d_gene: NA
CDR3aa: CASSSGSAGYGYTF
CDR3nt: TGTGCCAGCAGCTCTGGCAGCGCCGGTTATGGCTACACCTTC

len: 15
v_gene: TRBV10-3
abundance: NA
j_gene: TRBJ1-4
d_gene: NA
CDR3aa: CAISPQGEANEKLFF
CDR3nt: TGTGCCATCAGTCCACAGGGAGAGGCTAATGAAAAACTGTTTTTT

len: 14
v_gene: TRBV18
abundance: NA
j_gene: TRBJ1-2
d_gene: NA
CDR3aa: CASSPGVPDYGYTF
CDR3nt: TGTGCCAGCTCACCGGGAGTGCCTGACTATGGCTACACCTTC

len: 15
v_gene: TRBV11-3
abundance: NA
j_gene: TRBJ2-3
d_gene: NA
CDR3aa: CASSRFGGSTDTQYF
CDR3nt: TGTGCCAGCAGCCGCTTTGGGGGGAGCACAGATACGCAGTATTTT

len: 14
v_gene: TRBV7-8
abundance: NA
j_gene: TRBJ1-1
d_gene: NA
CDR3aa: CASSRDGVNTEAFF
CDR3nt: TGTGCCAGCAGCCGAGACGGGGTGAACACTGAAGCTTTCTTT

len: 14
v_gene: TRBV13
abundance: NA
j_gene: TRBJ2-4
d_gene: NA
CDR3aa: CASSFHGEVNIQYF
CDR3nt: TGTGCCAGCAGCTTCCATGGGGAGGTGAACATTCAGTACTTC

len: 14
v_gene: TRBV6-1
abundance: few
j_gene: TRBJ1-4
d_gene: NA
CDR3aa: CASSDGQSNEKLFF
CDR3nt: TGTGCCAGCAGTGACGGACAGTCTAATGAAAAACTGTTTTTT

len: 15
v_gene: TRBV2
abundance: NA
j_gene: TRBJ2-4
d_gene: NA
CDR3aa: CASSVTLLAKNIQYF
CDR3nt: TGTGCCAGCAGTGTAACGTTACTAGCCAAAAACATTCAGTACTTC

len: 15
v_gene: TRBV28
abundance: NA
j_gene: TRBJ2-5
d_gene: TRBD2
CDR3aa: CASSQLAGDGETQYF
CDR3nt: TGTGCCAGCAGTCAACTAGCGGGAGATGGGGAGACCCAGTACTTC

len: 16
v_gene: TRBV9
abundance: NA
j_gene: TRBJ2-2
d_gene: TRBD2
CDR3aa: CASSPRPGGGIGELFF
CDR3nt: TGTGCCAGCAGCCCCCGCCCGGGGGGAGGGATCGGGGAGCTGTTTTTT

len: 13
v_gene: TRBV9
abundance: NA
j_gene: TRBJ2-1
d_gene: NA
CDR3aa: CASTSRYYNEQFF
CDR3nt: TGTGCCAGCACCTCTAGATACTACAATGAGCAGTTCTTC

len: 13
v_gene: TRBV29-1
abundance: NA
j_gene: TRBJ2-3
d_gene: NA
CDR3aa: CSVLSRSTDTQYF
CDR3nt: TGCAGCGTGCTTTCGAGAAGCACAGATACGCAGTATTTT

len: 16
v_gene: TRBV11-3
abundance: NA
j_gene: TRBJ2-2
d_gene: NA
CDR3aa: CASSLYSGSRTGELFF
CDR3nt: TGTGCCAGCAGCTTATATTCGGGTTCACGCACCGGGGAGCTGTTTTTT

len: 18
v_gene: TRBV4-1
abundance: NA
j_gene: TRBJ2-2
d_gene: NA
CDR3aa: CASRSHIGRDLKTGELFF
CDR3nt: TGCGCCAGCAGAAGCCATATAGGCAGGGATTTGAAAACCGGGGAGCTGTTTTTT

len: 17
v_gene: TRBV7-2
abundance: NA
j_gene: TRBJ1-2
d_gene: NA
CDR3aa: CASSPGGNQGITYGYTF
CDR3nt: TGTGCCAGCAGCCCGGGGGGAAATCAAGGGATAACGTATGGCTACACCTTC

len: 16
v_gene: TRBV3-1/TRBV3-2
abundance: NA
j_gene: TRBJ2-1
d_gene: TRBD2
CDR3aa: CASSQDLIAGAGEQFF
CDR3nt: TGTGCCAGCAGCCAAGATTTGATAGCGGGAGCTGGTGAGCAGTTCTTC

len: 17
v_gene: TRBV28
abundance: NA
j_gene: TRBJ1-4
d_gene: TRBD1
CDR3aa: CASSILGQVQEGEKLFF
CDR3nt: TGTGCCAGCAGCATCCTTGGACAGGTGCAGGAGGGTGAAAAACTGTTTTTT

len: 18
v_gene: TRBV10-3
abundance: NA
j_gene: TRBJ2-2
d_gene: NA
CDR3aa: CAISESISGEANTGELFF
CDR3nt: TGTGCCATCAGTGAGTCGATAAGCGGTGAAGCGAACACCGGGGAGCTGTTTTTT

len: 14
v_gene: TRBV24-1
abundance: NA
j_gene: TRBJ2-5
d_gene: TRBD1
CDR3aa: CATSETGVYGTQYF
CDR3nt: TGTGCCACCAGTGAAACAGGGGTTTACGGGACCCAGTACTTC

len: 17
v_gene: TRBV4-3
abundance: NA
j_gene: TRBJ2-1
d_gene: TRBD2
CDR3aa: CASSQDPGLAGANEQFF
CDR3nt: TGCGCCAGCAGCCAAGATCCCGGACTAGCGGGAGCAAATGAGCAGTTCTTC

len: 12
v_gene: TRBV7-9
abundance: NA
j_gene: TRBJ2-1
d_gene: NA
CDR3aa: CASSELASEQFF
CDR3nt: TGTGCCAGCAGCGAACTAGCCAGTGAGCAGTTCTTC

len: 14
v_gene: TRBV4-2
abundance: NA
j_gene: TRBJ2-5
d_gene: NA
CDR3aa: CASSHRLYQETQYF
CDR3nt: TGTGCCAGCAGCCACAGACTGTACCAAGAGACCCAGTACTTC

len: 22
v_gene: TRBV21-1
abundance: NA
j_gene: TRBJ1-5
d_gene: NA
CDR3aa: CASSKKAGPSAGIRGGNQPQHF
CDR3nt: TGTGCCAGCAGCAAAAAGGCCGGACCCTCTGCAGGGATACGTGGGGGCAATCAGCCCCAGCATTTT

len: 13
v_gene: TRBV13
abundance: few
j_gene: TRBJ1-2
d_gene: NA
CDR3aa: CASSLATAYGYTF
CDR3nt: TGTGCCAGCAGCTTAGCTACAGCCTATGGCTACACCTTC

len: 13
v_gene: TRBV2
abundance: once
j_gene: TRBJ1-1
d_gene: NA
CDR3aa: CASKDSLITEAFF
CDR3nt: TGTGCCAGTAAGGACAGCTTGATCACTGAAGCTTTCTTT

len: 15
v_gene: TRBV27
abundance: NA
j_gene: TRBJ1-1
d_gene: NA
CDR3aa: CASSLQGFGYTEAFF
CDR3nt: TGTGCCAGCAGTTTACAGGGGTTTGGGTACACTGAAGCTTTCTTT

len: 15
v_gene: TRBV6-5
abundance: NA
j_gene: TRBJ2-3
d_gene: NA
CDR3aa: CASTTRTRGTDTQYF
CDR3nt: TGTGCCAGCACCACAAGGACCCGAGGGACAGATACGCAGTATTTT

len: 14
v_gene: TRBV19
abundance: NA
j_gene: TRBJ1-2
d_gene: TRBD1
CDR3aa: CASSLGTGEYGYTF
CDR3nt: TGTGCCAGTAGTTTGGGGACAGGGGAGTATGGCTACACCTTC

len: 18
v_gene: TRBV19
abundance: NA
j_gene: TRBJ1-5
d_gene: TRBD1
CDR3aa: CASSILASGGTGGLPQHF
CDR3nt: TGTGCCAGTAGTATTTTGGCATCGGGAGGGACAGGGGGATTGCCCCAGCATTTT

len: 16
v_gene: TRBV18
abundance: once
j_gene: TRBJ2-2
d_gene: TRBD2
CDR3aa: CASSPQSGMGTGELFF
CDR3nt: TGTGCCAGCTCACCTCAAAGCGGGATGGGTACCGGGGAGCTGTTTTTT

len: 16
v_gene: TRBV4-1
abundance: NA
j_gene: TRBJ2-5
d_gene: TRBD2
CDR3aa: CASSLLAGGPSETQYF
CDR3nt: TGCGCCAGCAGCCTCTTAGCGGGGGGGCCCTCAGAGACCCAGTACTTC

len: 15
v_gene: TRBV6-4
abundance: NA
j_gene: TRBJ1-6
d_gene: NA
CDR3aa: CASSDFPARNSPLHF
CDR3nt: TGTGCCAGCAGTGACTTCCCAGCGAGAAATTCACCCCTCCACTTT

len: 12
v_gene: TRBV12-5
abundance: NA
j_gene: TRBJ1-2
d_gene: NA
CDR3aa: CASGPQGYGYTF
CDR3nt: TGTGCTAGTGGTCCACAGGGATATGGCTACACCTTC

len: 16
v_gene: TRBV9
abundance: NA
j_gene: TRBJ2-2
d_gene: NA
CDR3aa: CASSVPGTPNTGELFF
CDR3nt: TGTGCCAGCAGCGTCCCCGGGACACCGAACACCGGGGAGCTGTTTTTT